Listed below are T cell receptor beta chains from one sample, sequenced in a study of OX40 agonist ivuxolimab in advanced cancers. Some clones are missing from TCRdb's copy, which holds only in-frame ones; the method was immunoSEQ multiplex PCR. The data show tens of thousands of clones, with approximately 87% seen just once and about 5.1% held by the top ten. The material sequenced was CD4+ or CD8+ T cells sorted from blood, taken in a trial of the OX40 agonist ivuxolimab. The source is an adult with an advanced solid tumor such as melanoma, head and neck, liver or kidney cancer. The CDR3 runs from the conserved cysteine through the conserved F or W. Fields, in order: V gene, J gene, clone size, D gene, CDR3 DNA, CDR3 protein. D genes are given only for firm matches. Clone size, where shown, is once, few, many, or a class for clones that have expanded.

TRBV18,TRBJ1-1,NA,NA,TGTGCCAGCTCCCCAAATCAGGGAAACACTGAAGCTTTCTTT,CASSPNQGNTEAFF
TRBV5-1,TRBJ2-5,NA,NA,TGCGCCAGCAGCTTGACTGGAGAGACCCAGTACTTC,CASSLTGETQYF
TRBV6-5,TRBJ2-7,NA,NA,TGTGCCAGCAGTGGGGACGGCCCCTACGAGCAGTACTTC,CASSGDGPYEQYF
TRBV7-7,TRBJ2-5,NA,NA,TGTGCTAGCAGCTACAGGGTTACTGAGACCCAGTACTTC,CASSYRVTETQYF
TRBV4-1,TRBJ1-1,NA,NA,TGCGCCAGCAGCCAAGTGGGGAGAGCTTTGAACACTGAAGCTTTCTTT,CASSQVGRALNTEAFF
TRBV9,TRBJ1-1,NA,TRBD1,TGTGCCAGCAGCGCCGTACAGGGGAGGAACACTGAAGCTTTCTTT,CASSAVQGRNTEAFF
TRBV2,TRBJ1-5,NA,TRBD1,TGTGCCAGCAGTAGGGACAGGGGGGTTAGCAATCAGCCCCAGCATTTT,CASSRDRGVSNQPQHF
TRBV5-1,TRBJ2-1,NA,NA,TGCGCCAGCAGCTTGGGGTGGGGCGGGGGCAGCTCCTACAATGAGCAGTTCTTC,CASSLGWGGGSSYNEQFF
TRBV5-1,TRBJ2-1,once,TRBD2,TGCGCCAGCAGCTCCCGACTAGCCAATGAGCAGTTCTTC,CASSSRLANEQFF
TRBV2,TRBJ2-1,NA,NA,TGTGCCAGCAGGCCGCCAGCAACCTACAATGAGCAGTTCTTC,CASRPPATYNEQFF
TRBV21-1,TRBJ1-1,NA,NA,TGTGCCAGCAGCTCCAACTTAACAGGAACCTATAGGACTGAAGCTTTCTTT,CASSSNLTGTYRTEAFF